One and the same sample provided the 30 T cell receptor beta chains below, sequenced in a study of radiotherapy plus CTLA-4 blockade in lung cancer. The repertoire was sequenced with immunoSEQ multiplex PCR; TCRdb's copy has only in-frame clones and lacks some. The repertoire includes 85,000 to 90,000 clones, approximately 79% of them detected once, and more than 13% sits in the top ten. This specimen was peripheral blood, taken from a patient treated with radiotherapy plus ipilimumab. The receptors shown here come from a human donor with non-small cell lung cancer that progressed on radiotherapy plus ipilimumab.

The chain uses TRBV27 and TRBJ2-7, with D possibly being TRBD2 (5 bases). Germline CDR1 reads MNHEY; CDR2 reads SMNVEV (reference sequence). This CDR3 has 15 residues. The V and J ends lost 3 bases and 3 bases respectively, with 15 bases between them. The CDR3 is CASSLEARAYYEQYF. The CDR3 nucleotides are TGTGCCAGCAGTTTGGAGGCGCGGGCGTACTACGAGCAGTACTTC.

The chain is built from TRBV27 and TRBJ1-2; D is ambiguous. There are 16 residues in the CDR3. Trimming left V 5 bases short and J 5 bases short, with 21 bases between. Germline CDR1 is MNHEY and CDR2 is SMNVEV (reference sequence). The CDR3 reads CASSPSPRPTRYGYTF. DNA of the CDR3: TGTGCCAGCAGTCCCAGTCCGCGGCCAACAAGATATGGCTACACCTTC.

The chain recombines TRBV29-1 with TRBJ2-5; D remains ambiguous. This CDR3 has 12 residues. The V and J ends lost 4 bases and 5 bases respectively, with 11 bases between them. Germline loops: CDR1 SQVTM, CDR2 ANQGSEA. CDR3 sequence: CSVGHDSETQYF. The CDR3 DNA is TGCAGCGTTGGACATGACTCGGAGACCCAGTACTTC.

This clone was seen a handful of times. The chain carries TRBV6-8 and TRBJ1-6; weak D call: TRBD1 (6 bases). From germline, CDR1 is MNHGY and CDR2 SAAAGT. The germline V and J ends were trimmed by 0 bases and 14 bases, with 20 bases remaining between them. CDR3 length equals 16 residues. The CDR3 nucleotides read TGTGCCAGCAGTTACTCGCGGGGGCAGCTGGGTGTCTCCCTCCACTTT. It codes for CASSYSRGQLGVSLHF.

This chain joins TRBV10-1 and TRBJ2-4; D call uncertain. The length of the CDR3 is 16 residues. Germline assignment: CDR1 WNHNN and CDR2 SYGVQD (reference sequence). V lost 2 bases, J lost 0 bases, and 11 bases lay in between. CDR3 protein: CASSEPGPLAKNIQYF. DNA for the CDR3: TGCGCCAGCAGTGAGCCTGGGCCTCTAGCCAAAAACATTCAGTACTTC.

V usage is TRBV25-1 and J usage is TRBJ1-2; 9 bases map to TRBD1. Germline V lookup: CDR1 MGHDK, CDR2 SYGVNS. The V segment lost 0 bases and the J segment 4 bases; nucleotides outside the gene matches: 3. CDR3 length: 15 residues. CDR3 in amino acids: CASSEYTGGSYGYTF. The CDR3 DNA is TGTGCCAGCAGTGAATATACAGGGGGCAGCTATGGCTACACCTTC.

The J gene is TRBJ2-1, the V gene TRBV5-1, with TRBD2 identical over 7 bases. This CDR3 has 16 residues. The germline gives CDR1 SGHRS, CDR2 YFSETQ. Trimming removed 0 bases from V and 3 bases from J; junction bases left unmatched: 6. CDR3 region: CASSLVSSGFYNEQFF. CDR3 nucleotides: TGCGCCAGCAGCTTGGTTTCTAGCGGCTTCTACAATGAGCAGTTCTTC.

The V and J genes are TRBV5-6 and TRBJ2-2, with a weak D call TRBD2 (5 bases). V was shortened by 0 bases and J by 3 bases, with 9 bases between the two germline ends. The CDR3 is 15 amino acids. Germline V lookup: CDR1 SGHDT, CDR2 YYEEEE. The CDR3 nucleotides read TGTGCCAGCAGCTTGGGACCGAGGGACACCGGGGAGCTGTTTTTT. Residues: CASSLGPRDTGELFF.

This CDR3 reads CASSERGLNTGELFF. The CDR3 nucleotides are TGTGCCAGCAGTGAGAGGGGCCTCAACACCGGGGAGCTGTTTTTT. The chain recombines TRBV25-1 with TRBJ2-2, with D perhaps given as TRBD1 or TRBD2 (5 bases each). CDR1 and CDR2 (germline): MGHDK, SYGVNS. This CDR3 has 15 residues. V shed 3 bases and J shed 2 bases, with 10 bases lying between them. The whole variable domain, filled in from reference TRBV25-1 and TRBJ2-2, reads EADIYQTPRYLVIGTGKKITLECSQTMGHDKMYWYQQDPGMELHLIHYSYGVNSTEKGDLSSESTVSRIRTEHFPLTLESARPSHTSQYLCASSERGLNTGELFFGEGSRLTVL.

This chain connects TRBV5-4 to TRBJ1-3; no clear D. The CDR3 is 14 residues long. Germline loops: CDR1 SGHNT, CDR2 YYREEE (reference sequence). The V and J ends lost 3 bases and 2 bases respectively, with 9 bases between them. CDR3 bases: TGTGCCAGCAGCTCATTTGGCCCTGGAAACACCATATATTTT. Translating it yields CASSSFGPGNTIYF.

This clone showed up just a few times. This chain links TRBV6-1 with TRBJ1-1; a possible D gene is TRBD1 (6 bases). Germline V gives CDR1 MNHNS, CDR2 SASEGT. The CDR3 extends over 15 amino acids. Trimming took off 6 bases at V and 0 bases at J, with 14 bases between the two ends. CDR3 sequence reads: CASRPHGGMNTEAFF. The CDR3 DNA follows: TGTGCCAGCAGGCCACACGGGGGCATGAACACTGAAGCTTTCTTT.

The chain uses TRBV5-1 and TRBJ1-1, with TRBD1 matching over 8 bases. This CDR3 region has 15 residues. Germline V gene lookup returns CDR1 SGHRS and CDR2 YFSETQ. Trimming at V came to 4 bases and at J to 1 base, leaving 6 bases not matched to a gene. The CDR3 DNA reads TGCGCCAGCAGCGCCGACAGGGGCGAGAACACTGAAGCTTTCTTT. Its translation: CASSADRGENTEAFF.

This clone occurred a few times. The rearrangement uses TRBV28 and TRBJ2-7; the D is unclear. Trimming stripped 7 bases from V and 3 bases from J, with 19 bases between. Germline V gives CDR1 MDHEN, CDR2 SYDVKM. The CDR3 covers 15 residues. The CDR3 region is CASTALTGKNYEQYF. For the CDR3, the DNA is TGTGCCAGCACCGCATTGACGGGTAAGAACTACGAGCAGTACTTC. Full variable domain (outside the CDR3, taken from reference TRBV28 and TRBJ2-7): DVKVTQSSRYLVKRTGEKVFLECVQDMDHENMFWYRQDPGLGLRLIYFSYDVKMKEKGDIPEGYSVSREKKERFSLILESASTNQTSMYLCASTALTGKNYEQYFGPGTRLTVT.

The chain carries TRBV14 and TRBJ2-1, with 7 bases matching TRBD1. Germline lookup yields CDR1 SGHDN and CDR2 FVKESK. This CDR3 is 13 amino acids long. After removal of 7 bases from V and 9 bases from J, the junction contained 9 bases not matched to a gene. CDR3 sequence: CASNLDRVGEQFF. For the CDR3, the DNA is TGTGCCAGCAACTTAGACAGGGTGGGTGAGCAGTTCTTC.

The gene calls are TRBV5-4 and TRBJ1-1, with D possibly matching TRBD1 (5 bases). Trimming stripped 4 bases from V and 6 bases from J, with 16 bases between. The CDR3 extends over 14 amino acids. CDR1 SGHNT and CDR2 YYREEE come from the germline V gene (reference sequence). The CDR3 coding sequence is TGTGCCAGCAGCCCCTACCAGGGACGGCCTGAAGCTTTCTTT. It is translated as CASSPYQGRPEAFF.

In its sample, this clone was seen a few times. The rearrangement links TRBV5-5 to TRBJ1-2, with 7 nucleotides matching TRBD1. This CDR3 comprises 15 residues. Germline CDR1 and CDR2: SGHKS and YYEKEE (reference sequence). V lost 6 bases, J lost 3 bases, and 11 bases stayed unmatched. Written as DNA, the CDR3 is TGTGCCAGCACCCTGGGGCAGGGGGATTACTATGGCTACACCTTC. As protein: CASTLGQGDYYGYTF.

With respect to this clone: This sample also contains other DNA sequences that code for the same CDR3. The chain uses TRBV5-6 and TRBJ1-4, with D possibly being TRBD1 (5 bases). This CDR3 region has 14 residues. Trimming cost V 0 bases and J 7 bases, with 10 bases left between them. Germline CDR1 reads SGHDT; CDR2 reads YYEEEE. CDR3 protein: CASSLDPGVEKLFF. The CDR3 DNA is TGTGCCAGCAGCTTGGATCCGGGGGTTGAAAAACTGTTTTTT.

The chain carries TRBV4-3 and TRBJ2-5; 10 positions match TRBD1. The J call is uncertain, as TRBJ2-7 better fits the DNA end. CDR3 size: 16 residues. CDR1 and CDR2 (germline): LGHNA, YSLEER. The CDR3 sequence is CASSRTQTGGFYEQYF. The CDR3 bases are TGCGCCAGCAGCCGAACACAGACAGGGGGCTTCTACGAGCAGTACTTC.

The table lists this clone with a few counts. The V gene is TRBV4-1, the J gene TRBJ1-3, with TRBD1 matching 7 bases. Looked up from germline, CDR1 is MGHRA and CDR2 is YSYEKL. Trimming cost V 1 base and J 2 bases; bases outside gene matches: 2. The CDR3 extends over 15 amino acids. In DNA form, the CDR3 reads TGCGCCAGCAGCCAAGGGACAGGCCCTGGAAACACCATATATTTT. Translation: CASSQGTGPGNTIYF.

J is TRBJ2-7 and V is TRBV19; a weak D match, TRBD2 (6 bases). Germline values: CDR1 LNHDA, CDR2 SQIVND (reference sequence). There are 15 residues in the CDR3. Trimming left V 7 bases short and J 0 bases short, with 16 bases between. The CDR3 here is CASNPPIGSSYEQYF. DNA of the CDR3: TGTGCCAGTAACCCACCCATCGGGAGCTCCTACGAGCAGTACTTC. The entire variable domain, with the rest obtained from reference TRBV19 and TRBJ2-7, is as follows: DGGITQSPKYLFRKEGQNVTLSCEQNLNHDAMYWYRQDPGQGLRLIYYSQIVNDFQKGDIAEGYSVSREKKESFPLTVTSAQKNPTAFYLCASNPPIGSSYEQYFGPGTRLTVT.

This chain joins TRBV5-4 and TRBJ2-2; 7 bases are shared with TRBD1. Trimming at V came to 4 bases and at J to 2 bases, leaving 5 bases not matched to a gene. Germline V gene data show CDR1 as SGHNT and CDR2 as YYREEE (reference sequence). CDR3 length: 15 residues. In DNA, the CDR3 is TGTGCCAGCAGCCCTGACAGGGTTAACACCGGGGAGCTGTTTTTT. Protein: CASSPDRVNTGELFF. The full variable domain, completed using reference TRBV5-4 and TRBJ2-2, is ETGVTQSPTHLIKTRGQQVTLRCSSQSGHNTVSWYQQALGQGPQFIFQYYREEENGRGNFPPRFSGLQFPNYSSELNVNALELDDSALYLCASSPDRVNTGELFFGEGSRLTVL.

The V gene is TRBV27, the J gene TRBJ1-3, with D possibly TRBD1 on 5 matching bases. In germline, CDR1 is MNHEY, CDR2 SMNVEV (reference sequence). The CDR3 spans 15 residues. V was pared by 5 bases and J by 3 bases, with 14 bases between. CDR3 amino acids: CASSVTSRGGNTIYF. The CDR3 nucleotides are TGTGCCAGCAGTGTCACCTCAAGGGGTGGAAACACCATATATTTT.

This chain links TRBV7-3 with TRBJ2-5, with 9 nucleotides matching TRBD2. Germline trimming cut 1 base from V and 0 bases from J; bases unmatched to any gene: 3. Germline V lookup: CDR1 SGHTA, CDR2 FQGTGA. There are 16 residues in the CDR3. CDR3 in DNA: TGTGCCAGCAGCTTAAGGGCTAGCGGGGACCAAGAGACCCAGTACTTC. Translating it yields CASSLRASGDQETQYF.

The chain employs TRBV7-6 and TRBJ1-3; the D is unclear. V lost 3 bases and J 1 base, leaving 7 bases between the germline ends. The CDR3 spans 14 residues. CDR1 SGHVS and CDR2 FNYEAQ come from the germline V gene. The CDR3 loop reads CASSFSGSGNTIYF. In DNA, the CDR3 is TGTGCCAGCAGCTTTTCGGGATCTGGAAACACCATATATTTT.

The chain employs TRBV28 and TRBJ2-2; D assignment may be TRBD1 or TRBD2 (6 bases each). From germline, CDR1 is MDHEN and CDR2 SYDVKM. Trimming removed 3 bases at V and 3 bases at J, with 11 bases between. There are 15 residues in the CDR3. The CDR3 spells CASSFPGEDTGELFF. CDR3 in DNA: TGTGCCAGCAGTTTCCCAGGGGAGGACACCGGGGAGCTGTTTTTT.

This clone is a singleton in its sample. The chain has TRBV7-3 and TRBJ1-1; 7 bases align to TRBD1. The CDR3 runs 14 residues. The J segment lost 4 bases and the V segment lost 3 bases, leaving 5 bases of the junction unmatched. Germline assignment: CDR1 SGHTA and CDR2 FQGTGA. CDR3 nucleotide sequence: TGTGCCAGCAGCTTCACAGGGGTCGGCACTGAAGCTTTCTTT. It encodes CASSFTGVGTEAFF.

A few counts support this clone. The chain combines TRBV6-1 with TRBJ2-2; D gene unclear. This CDR3 has 14 residues. Trimming shortened V by 2 bases and J by 7 bases, and 11 bases separated the two germline ends. CDR1 and CDR2 (germline): MNHNS, SASEGT. The CDR3 DNA reads TGTGCCAGCAGTGAAAAGGCGTGGGGCGGGGAGCTGTTTTTT. This encodes CASSEKAWGGELFF.

This chain links TRBV4-1 with TRBJ1-4, with D perhaps TRBD1 (5 bases). V was trimmed by 0 bases and J by 7 bases, leaving 21 bases between them. This CDR3 contains 18 residues. The germline gives CDR1 MGHRA, CDR2 YSYEKL. The CDR3 DNA sequence: TGCGCCAGCAGCCAAGATGAGGTGGCGGACACGCGCGGTGAAAAACTGTTTTTT. Its protein product is CASSQDEVADTRGEKLFF.

The chain is built from TRBV5-8 and TRBJ2-5; TRBD1 matches at 7 bases. The J call may be in error: the DNA end matches TRBJ2-7 better. The CDR3 extends over 14 amino acids. CDR1 is SGHTS, CDR2 YDEGEE, per germline. This CDR3 is CASSRGTAGYEQYF. Here the CDR3 DNA reads TGTGCCAGCAGCAGAGGGACAGCCGGTTACGAGCAGTACTTC.

This clone was recorded a few times. V is TRBV9 and J is TRBJ2-2; TRBD2 might be the D (6 bases). V gave up 0 bases and J gave up 8 bases, with 14 bases separating them. Germline-derived CDR1 and CDR2 are SGDLS and YYNGEE. The CDR3 has 15 residues. CDR3 coding DNA: TGTGCCAGCAGCGTAGGGACTACGGCGTCGGGGGAGCTGTTTTTT. It translates to CASSVGTTASGELFF.